The rows below give T cell receptor beta chains drawn from one sample of a study of Graves' ophthalmopathy and Graves' hyperthyroidism. One entry per CDR3 protein, called by TCRdb with MiXCR from the multiplex PCR reads. This repertoire shows about 740,000 distinct CDR3 sequences, 40% found once; its top ten account for 40% to 45%. The sample comprised peripheral blood. These TCRs come from an adult man with Graves' ophthalmopathy. The CDR3 runs from the conserved cysteine through the conserved F or W. A D gene is named only where the DNA matches it firmly. Not all rows give a size; the values are once, few, many and, for expanded clones, a class.

V gene,J gene,clone size,D gene,CDR3 protein,CDR3 DNA
TRBV7-9,TRBJ1-1,few,-,CASSLLRANTEAFF,TGTGCCAGCAGCTTGCTCAGGGCGAACACTGAAGCTTTCTTT
TRBV5-1,TRBJ1-6,-,-,CASSLEGSGNSPLHF,TGCGCCAGCAGCTTGGAGGGTTCGGGGAATTCACCCCTCCACTTT
TRBV2,TRBJ1-2,many,-,CASSRQASNYGYTF,TGTGCCAGCAGCCGACAGGCCTCTAACTATGGCTACACCTTC
TRBV7-2,TRBJ1-6,few,TRBD1,CASSSRQGAGSPLHF,TGTGCCAGCAGCTCTAGACAGGGGGCAGGGTCACCCCTCCACTTT
TRBV24-1,TRBJ2-2,-,TRBD2,CATSDYGGGGTGELFF,TGTGCCACCAGTGATTATGGCGGGGGGGGCACCGGGGAGCTGTTTTTT
TRBV20-1,TRBJ2-7,-,-,CSATEVAGVPYEQYF,TGCAGTGCTACCGAGGTGGCAGGGGTTCCCTACGAGCAGTACTTC
TRBV7-3,TRBJ2-5,many,TRBD1,CASSSESGGWETQYF,TGTGCCAGCAGCTCCGAGTCAGGGGGCTGGGAGACCCAGTACTTC
TRBV10-3,TRBJ1-1,-,-,CAAGGADEAFF,TGTGCCGCTGGAGGGGCCGATGAAGCTTTCTTT
TRBV2,TRBJ2-7,-,TRBD2,CASSPTGLADSYEQYF,TGTGCCAGCAGCCCAACAGGACTAGCGGACTCCTACGAGCAGTACTTC
TRBV10-3,TRBJ1-5,-,-,CAISELGVGRPQHF,TGTGCCATCAGTGAACTGGGGGTGGGGAGACCCCAGCATTTT
TRBV12-3/TRBV12-4,TRBJ1-2,once,-,CASSFKGVYGYTF,TGTGCCAGCAGTTTCAAGGGGGTCTATGGCTACACCTTC
TRBV2,TRBJ1-2,-,-,CASSQESFWHGYTF,TGTGCCAGCAGCCAAGAGTCGTTTTGGCATGGCTACACCTTC
TRBV7-9,TRBJ2-5,many,-,CASSLGSGWSLETQYF,TGTGCCAGCAGCTTAGGTTCAGGGTGGTCACTCGAGACCCAGTACTTC
TRBV24-1,TRBJ2-2,few,-,CATSDWAEGGTGELFF,TGTGCCACCAGTGATTGGGCGGAGGGCGGCACCGGGGAGCTGTTTTTT
TRBV10-1,TRBJ2-7,-,-,CASSQRRGTDDYEQYF,TGCGCCAGCAGCCAACGAAGAGGGACGGACGACTACGAGCAGTACTTC
TRBV5-1,TRBJ2-5,-,-,CASSLAGRTKETQYF,TGCGCCAGCAGCTTGGCTGGACGCACAAAAGAGACCCAGTACTTC
TRBV15,TRBJ1-2,-,TRBD1,CATSRGATGVGYTF,TGTGCCACCAGCAGAGGGGCGACAGGGGTTGGCTACACCTTC
TRBV10-3,TRBJ1-1,-,-,CAISVAVNTEAFF,TGTGCCATCAGCGTTGCCGTTAACACTGAAGCTTTCTTT
TRBV2,TRBJ2-2,-,TRBD1,CASTRDRRNTGELFF,TGTGCCAGCACCCGGGACAGGAGGAACACCGGGGAGCTGTTTTTT
TRBV24-1,TRBJ1-6,many,TRBD1,CATSDSRQGVLSPLHF,TGTGCCACCAGTGATTCGCGACAGGGGGTACTTTCACCCCTCCACTTT
TRBV10-3,TRBJ1-1,few,-,CASGRRQIHTEAFF,TGTGCCAGCGGGCGTAGGCAGATACATACTGAAGCTTTCTTT
TRBV20-1,TRBJ2-2,few,TRBD2,CSAYGTSITGELFF,TGCAGTGCTTACGGGACTAGCATAACCGGGGAGCTGTTTTTT
TRBV9,TRBJ2-7,-,-,CASSVNQGGEQYF,TGTGCCAGCAGCGTAAACCAGGGCGGCGAGCAGTACTTC
TRBV20-1,TRBJ2-7,many,-,CSAREGGGYEQYF,TGCAGTGCTAGGGAGGGAGGGGGCTATGAGCAGTACTTC
TRBV20-1,TRBJ2-5,-,TRBD1,CSAKPRQGGQETQYF,TGCAGTGCTAAGCCTCGACAGGGGGGGCAAGAGACCCAGTACTTC
TRBV29-1,TRBJ2-6,many,-,CSVDTGANVLTF,TGCAGCGTTGACACTGGGGCCAACGTCCTGACTTTC
TRBV20-1,TRBJ2-5,-,-,CSASRQIKETQYF,TGCAGTGCTAGTAGGCAGATTAAAGAGACCCAGTACTTC
TRBV7-9,TRBJ2-6,many,-,CASSPESPGANVLTF,TGTGCCAGCAGCCCGGAATCGCCTGGGGCCAACGTCCTGACTTTC
TRBV14,TRBJ1-6,-,TRBD1,CASSQGRQGASYNSPLHF,TGTGCCAGCAGCCAAGGGCGGCAGGGGGCGTCCTATAATTCACCCCTCCACTTT
TRBV11-2,TRBJ2-2,-,-,CASSGTDKSGELFF,TGTGCCAGCAGTGGAACCGACAAATCCGGGGAGCTGTTTTTT
TRBV6-5,TRBJ2-7,-,-,CASSYSSGPLTYEQYF,TGTGCCAGCAGTTACTCATCGGGACCGCTAACCTACGAGCAGTACTTC
TRBV2,TRBJ2-1,-,TRBD1,CASSQGQGYNEQFF,TGTGCCAGCAGTCAAGGACAGGGATACAATGAGCAGTTCTTC
TRBV24-1,TRBJ1-5,-,TRBD1,CATCASPGTGDQPQHF,TGTGCCACCTGTGCGTCTCCCGGGACAGGGGATCAGCCCCAGCATTTT
TRBV10-2,TRBJ1-5,many,TRBD1,CASSAGTGNNQPQHF,TGCGCCAGCAGTGCCGGGACAGGGAACAATCAGCCCCAGCATTTT
TRBV24-1,TRBJ1-2,-,TRBD1,CAVQGGHGYTF,TGTGCCGTTCAGGGGGGGCACGGCTACACCTTC
TRBV29-1,TRBJ2-2,few,-,CSVEGGGLFF,TGCAGCGTTGAAGGTGGGGGGCTGTTTTTT
TRBV2,TRBJ2-7,many,-,CASSGGYEQYF,TGTGCCAGCAGTGGGGGTTACGAGCAGTACTTC
TRBV25-1,TRBJ2-2,-,TRBD2,CASSADRALAGGTNTGELFF,TGTGCCAGTAGTGCCGACAGGGCTCTAGCGGGAGGGACGAACACCGGGGAGCTGTTTTTT
TRBV2,TRBJ2-5,-,TRBD2,CASSGGLAGGVKTQYF,TGTGCCAGCAGTGGGGGACTAGCGGGAGGTGTAAAGACCCAGTACTTC
TRBV9,TRBJ1-2,-,TRBD1,CASSPADRGPRNYGYTF,TGTGCCAGCAGTCCAGCGGACAGGGGGCCGCGTAACTATGGCTACACCTTC
TRBV15,TRBJ1-2,-,-,CATSTGVNYGYTF,TGTGCCACCAGCACGGGCGTGAACTATGGCTACACCTTC
TRBV20-1,TRBJ1-6,few,TRBD1,CSASRGQVESPLHF,TGCAGTGCTAGCAGGGGGCAAGTCGAATCACCCCTCCACTTT
TRBV7-2,TRBJ2-5,-,TRBD2,CASSSVLAGGKTQYF,TGTGCCAGCAGCTCGGTCTTAGCGGGAGGAAAGACCCAGTACTTC
TRBV7-9,TRBJ2-7,-,-,CASSPPGTKYYEQYF,TGTGCCAGCAGCCCACCGGGAACTAAGTACTACGAGCAGTACTTC
TRBV2,TRBJ1-1,many,-,CASSGGNEAFF,TGTGCCAGCAGTGGGGGGAATGAAGCTTTCTTT
TRBV10-3,TRBJ2-5,-,-,CAIRVRVEGTQYF,TGTGCCATCAGAGTCCGAGTAGAGGGGACCCAGTACTTC
TRBV12-3/TRBV12-4,TRBJ2-5,few,TRBD1,CASSSTGVLPQETQYF,TGTGCCAGCAGTTCAACAGGGGTTCTCCCACAAGAGACCCAGTACTTC
TRBV25-1,TRBJ2-2,-,-,CASLTDTGELFF,TGTGCCAGCTTGACGGACACCGGGGAGCTGTTTTTT
TRBV2,TRBJ2-7,-,-,CASSVEDNGEQYF,TGTGCCAGCAGCGTTGAAGATAACGGTGAGCAGTACTTC
TRBV10-3,TRBJ1-5,-,-,CAISESDRFNQPQHF,TGTGCCATCAGTGAGTCCGACAGATTCAATCAGCCCCAGCATTTT
TRBV29-1,TRBJ1-1,once,-,CSVANRVAVTEAFF,TGCAGCGTTGCCAACCGAGTGGCAGTGACTGAAGCTTTCTTT
TRBV7-9,TRBJ2-7,-,TRBD2,CASSVQTSGTYEQYF,TGCGCCAGCAGCGTCCAGACTAGCGGGACCTACGAGCAGTACTTC
TRBV20-1,TRBJ2-7,-,TRBD2,CSAREAGRMTYEQYF,TGCAGTGCTAGGGAAGCGGGACGGATGACCTACGAGCAGTACTTC
TRBV25-1,TRBJ1-2,many,TRBD1,CASTGTGYGYTF,TGTGCCAGCACCGGGACAGGGTATGGCTACACCTTC
TRBV5-1,TRBJ2-7,-,-,CASQGSQGRSEQYF,TGCGCCAGCCAAGGGTCGCAGGGTCGTAGCGAGCAGTACTTC
TRBV27,TRBJ2-7,-,-,CASSTAQHEQYF,TGTGCCAGCAGCACGGCCCAGCACGAGCAGTACTTC
TRBV10-3,TRBJ1-1,-,-,CASSYLAEGLREKDTEAFF,TGTGCCAGCAGTTACCTCGCGGAGGGCCTCAGGGAGAAGGACACTGAAGCTTTCTTT
TRBV4-2,TRBJ1-5,few,-,CASSQEWRGDQPQHF,TGTGCCAGCAGCCAAGAATGGAGGGGGGATCAGCCCCAGCATTTT